A selection of T cell receptor beta chains follows, all from one sample in a study of cytomegalovirus exposure and HLA in healthy donors. TCRdb's table, derived via immunoSEQ multiplex PCR, lists solely in-frame clones and lacks some. The sample consists of 100,000 to 120,000 clones, around 78% of them appearing once. The material sequenced was PBMCs. These receptors were obtained from a woman in her 30s in good health and CMV-seronegative. Both conserved end residues are trimmed from each CDR3.

CDR3aa: ASSSGTGGAKPYEQY
v_gene: TRBV11-2
j_gene: TRBJ2-7

CDR3aa: ASSDDRVPEQY
v_gene: TRBV25-1
j_gene: TRBJ2-7

CDR3aa: ASSQDLAGTYNEQF
v_gene: TRBV4-3
j_gene: TRBJ2-1

CDR3aa: ASTRGTGITDTQY
v_gene: TRBV28
j_gene: TRBJ2-3

CDR3aa: AWKLTANTEAF
v_gene: TRBV30
j_gene: TRBJ1-1

CDR3aa: ASSESAGWDTQY
v_gene: TRBV25-1
j_gene: TRBJ2-3

CDR3aa: ASSLDISPNTEAF
v_gene: TRBV5-1
j_gene: TRBJ1-1

CDR3aa: ASSLVRSPEAF
v_gene: TRBV7-9
j_gene: TRBJ1-1

CDR3aa: SVPGTGYTEAF
v_gene: TRBV29-1
j_gene: TRBJ1-1

CDR3aa: ASRPVANYGYT
v_gene: TRBV5-6
j_gene: TRBJ1-2

CDR3aa: ASRDPLGEQY
v_gene: TRBV6-5
j_gene: TRBJ2-7

CDR3aa: ASSFPTGFDYGYT
v_gene: TRBV28
j_gene: TRBJ1-2